The rows below give T cell receptor beta chains drawn from one sample of a study of T cell responses to AZD1222 COVID-19 vaccine. Assay used: immunoSEQ multiplex PCR; TCRdb lists only in-frame clones, some missing. Here the sample spans about 200,000 clones, approximately 89% being singletons. The source material was peripheral blood, sampled 28 days after the second AZD1222 dose. The receptors stem from an adult who received the AZD1222 COVID-19 vaccine. The CDR3 runs from the conserved cysteine through the conserved F or W. The D gene is left open where the match is weak. Part of the rows lack a size; the others show once, few, many or a class for expanded clones.

>TRBJ2-1|TRBV24-1|.|.
TGTGCCACCAGTGACAACGACTACCGCTCCTACAATGAGCAGTTCTTC
CATSDNDYRSYNEQFF
>TRBJ2-1|TRBV6-1|.|TRBD2
TGTGCCAGCAGTGAACCGGGACTAGGCCTCAATGAGCAGTTCTTC
CASSEPGLGLNEQFF
>TRBJ2-5|TRBV7-2|.|.
TGTGCCAGCAGCTTAGGGGTAGGGACGGAGACCCAGTACTTC
CASSLGVGTETQYF
>TRBJ1-2|TRBV18|.|.
TGTGCCAGCTCACCCGGGACGGGCGGCGGCTACACCTTC
CASSPGTGGGYTF
>TRBJ2-7|TRBV5-1|.|.
TGCGCCAGCAGCTTGGGGATAGGGCTCGTCGAGCAGTACTTC
CASSLGIGLVEQYF
>TRBJ2-2|TRBV5-1|.|TRBD2
TGCGCCAGCAGCTTACTAGCGGGAGGGCGCACCGGGGAGCTGTTTTTT
CASSLLAGGRTGELFF
>TRBJ2-7|TRBV7-9|.|TRBD1
TGTGCCAGCAGCCCCCGCCCGACAGGGGGCCTTTACGAGCAGTACTTC
CASSPRPTGGLYEQYF
>TRBJ2-2|TRBV5-1|few|TRBD2
TGCGCCAGCCGGGAGGGGACTAGCGGGTTCGTGGTGCTCGGGGAGCTGTTTTTT
CASREGTSGFVVLGELFF
>TRBJ2-2|TRBV12-5|.|.
TGTGCTAGTGGTTTGGTACGTGTTAGGGACACCGGGGAGCTGTTTTTT
CASGLVRVRDTGELFF
>TRBJ2-1|TRBV29-1|.|.
TGCAGCGTTATGGTTTACGATGAGCAGTTCTTC
CSVMVYDEQFF
>TRBJ2-5|TRBV7-6|many|TRBD2
TGTGCCAGCAGCTTAGAACTAGCGGCTCAAGAGACCCAGTACTTC
CASSLELAAQETQYF
>TRBJ2-7|TRBV2|.|.
TGTGCCAGCAGTGAACTCGCGTCACTTGCATACGAGCAGTACTTC
CASSELASLAYEQYF
>TRBJ2-7|TRBV11-2|.|.
TGTGCCAGCAGCCTTAGGGGACACGAGCAGTACTTC
CASSLRGHEQYF
>TRBJ2-7|TRBV6-5|.|.
TGTGCCAGCAATCCTGACTACGTGTACGAGCAGTACTTC
CASNPDYVYEQYF
>TRBJ2-5|TRBV5-4|.|TRBD2
TGTGCCAGCAGCCCGGCCCGGACTAGCGGGGGCCAAGAGACCCAGTACTTC
CASSPARTSGGQETQYF
>TRBJ2-5|TRBV2|once|TRBD2
TGTGCCAGCAGCCCTACTAGCGGGATGGGATATGACCAGTACTTC
CASSPTSGMGYDQYF
>TRBJ2-7|TRBV5-1|.|TRBD2
TGCGCCAGCAGCTTGGCCACGCTAGCGGGTCGGTACGAGCAGTACTTC
CASSLATLAGRYEQYF
>TRBJ1-1|TRBV27|.|.
TGTGCCAGCAGTTTATCGGCAGGCGTGAACACTGAAGCTTTCTTT
CASSLSAGVNTEAFF
>TRBJ2-1|TRBV21-1|.|.
TGTGCCAGCAGCAAGACTAGCGGGAGGAGCTCCTACAATGAGCAGTTCTTC
CASSKTSGRSSYNEQFF
>TRBJ2-5|TRBV28|few|.
TGTGCCAGCAGCTTAGGGGGGCGCGAGGAGACCCAGTACTTC
CASSLGGREETQYF
>TRBJ1-5|TRBV23-1|.|.
TGCGCCGCCCCCTCCGGGGCGTTCAATCAGCCCCAGCATTTT
CAAPSGAFNQPQHF
>TRBJ2-1|TRBV11-2|.|.
TGTGCCAGCAGCACTCTCAGGGGAGTAGACAATGAACAGTTCTTC
CASSTLRGVDNEQFF
>TRBJ1-4|TRBV7-2|once|.
TGTGCCAGCAGCCTTCAGGGGAGTGAAAAACTGTTTTTT
CASSLQGSEKLFF
>TRBJ2-7|TRBV5-3|.|TRBD2
TGTGCCCCTCCGTCAGGACTAGAGGACGACGAGCAGTACTTC
CAPPSGLEDDEQYF
>TRBJ2-4|TRBV6-6|once|.
TGTGCCAGCAGTTATGGGGAGGGGGCCGACTTC
CASSYGEGADF
>TRBJ2-1|TRBV9|.|TRBD2
TGTGCCAGCAGCGTAGATCTAGCGGGATGGGATGAGCAGTTCTTC
CASSVDLAGWDEQFF
>TRBJ2-5|TRBV28|.|.
TGTGCCAGCAGTTTAGTGGGAGAGACCCAGTACTTC
CASSLVGETQYF
>TRBJ1-2|TRBV3-1/TRBV3-2|.|TRBD1
TGTGCCAGCAGCCAAGATCGGGGGACAGGCTATGGCTACACCTTC
CASSQDRGTGYGYTF
>TRBJ2-3|TRBV11-3|.|TRBD2
TGTGCCAGCGTCTCCGGCGGGAGTCGGTCAGATACGCAGTATTTT
CASVSGGSRSDTQYF
>TRBJ2-1|TRBV10-3|.|TRBD2
TGTGCCATCAGCTTCCTAGCGGGAGGAGGGGCCAGCTCCTACAATGAGCAGTTCTTC
CAISFLAGGGASSYNEQFF
>TRBJ2-7|TRBV23-1|.|TRBD2
TGCGCCAGCAGTCAATCCGGACTAGCGGAGACCACCTACGAGCAGTACTTC
CASSQSGLAETTYEQYF
>TRBJ1-2|TRBV10-3|once|TRBD1
TGTGCCATCAGCCTAGGACAGGGGAATGGCTACACCTTC
CAISLGQGNGYTF
>TRBJ2-3|TRBV24-1|once|.
TGTGCCACCAGTGACCCAGGGCTTACTAGCACAGATACGCAGTATTTT
CATSDPGLTSTDTQYF
>TRBJ2-7|TRBV10-3|.|TRBD2
TGTGCCATCGGTCGTCCGGGACTAAAAGCCTACGAGCAGTACTTC
CAIGRPGLKAYEQYF
>TRBJ1-1|TRBV30|.|TRBD1
TGTGCCTGGAGTGTAGGGACAGACACTGAAGCTTTCTTT
CAWSVGTDTEAFF
>TRBJ1-2|TRBV19|.|TRBD1
TGTGCCAGTAGTTCCCCGGGACAGGGAAGCTATGGCTACACCTTC
CASSSPGQGSYGYTF
>TRBJ1-5|TRBV18|.|TRBD1
TGTGCCAGCTCACCTATGACAGGGGATTATCAGCCCCAGCATTTT
CASSPMTGDYQPQHF
>TRBJ2-5|TRBV10-2|.|TRBD2
TGCGCCAGCAGTGGGACTAGCGGGAGAGTAGAGACCCAGTACTTC
CASSGTSGRVETQYF
>TRBJ1-5|TRBV18|few|.
TGTGCCAGCTCACCCTCGGGAGGGCAGGGGCCCCAGCATTTT
CASSPSGGQGPQHF
>TRBJ1-6|TRBV5-5|.|TRBD1
TGTGCCAGCAGCGCACAGGGGGTCCTGGATTCACCCCTCCACTTT
CASSAQGVLDSPLHF
>TRBJ2-3|TRBV2|.|.
TGTGCCAGCGACGTCCTCACATCAAAGCGGGTAGCGGCAGATACGCAGTATTTT
CASDVLTSKRVAADTQYF
>TRBJ2-7|TRBV5-8|.|.
TGTGCCAGCAGCTCTGGATGGTTTTCCTACGAGCAGTACTTC
CASSSGWFSYEQYF
>TRBJ1-2|TRBV4-1|once|TRBD1
TGCGCCAGCAGCCAAATACCCGGGACAGGCCACTATGGCTACACCTTC
CASSQIPGTGHYGYTF
>TRBJ2-3|TRBV5-1|once|TRBD2
TGCGCCAGTCGGACTAGCGGGGCCACTAGCACAGATACGCAGTATTTT
CASRTSGATSTDTQYF
>TRBJ2-7|TRBV27|.|.
TGTGCCAGCAGGCGTAAGGGGGGCGAGCAGTACTTC
CASRRKGGEQYF
>TRBJ2-7|TRBV24-1|.|.
TGTGCCACCTCGACCCGAACTTCATACGAGCAGTACTTC
CATSTRTSYEQYF
>TRBJ2-7|TRBV12-3/TRBV12-4|.|.
TGTGCCAGCAGGGGGTTGGACGAGCAGTACTTC
CASRGLDEQYF
>TRBJ2-2|TRBV2|.|.
TGTGCCAGCAGTGGGTACGCCGCGAACACCGGGGAGCTGTTTTTT
CASSGYAANTGELFF
>TRBJ2-1|TRBV14|.|TRBD2
TGTGCCAGCAGGGCTCCGACTAGCCATGGGAACAATGAGCAGTTCTTC
CASRAPTSHGNNEQFF